Listed below are T cell receptor beta chains from one sample, sequenced in a study of shared clonotypes between healthy human individuals. Generated by immunoSEQ multiplex PCR, the TCRdb table keeps only in-frame clones and is missing some. The sample lists about 670,000 clones; around 72% were seen once. The sequencing sample was made of memory CD4+ T cells sorted from blood. The receptors derive from a woman aged 25 to 39 in good health. The CDR3 runs from the conserved cysteine through the conserved F or W. The D gene is left open where the match is weak. The size of a clone is reported for some rows only, either as once, few or many, or as a class for expanded clones.

D gene	V gene	J gene	clone size	CDR3 protein	CDR3 DNA
TRBD1	TRBV29-1	TRBJ1-2	.	CSVDSDRDNGYTF	TGCAGCGTCGATTCGGACAGGGACAATGGCTACACCTTC
.	TRBV7-2	TRBJ1-1	.	CASSLRTTFGNTEAFF	TGTGCCAGCAGCTTAAGAACTACCTTTGGGAACACTGAAGCTTTCTTT
TRBD1	TRBV28	TRBJ1-5	few	CASSEGQRLGQPQHF	TGTGCCAGCAGTGAGGGACAGCGTTTAGGTCAGCCCCAGCATTTT
.	TRBV5-6	TRBJ1-5	.	CASSLWFRDDNQPQHF	TGTGCCAGCAGCTTGTGGTTCAGGGACGACAATCAGCCCCAGCATTTT
.	TRBV7-6	TRBJ1-6	once	CASSSSPVGQGSALLHF	TGTGCCAGCAGCTCCAGCCCGGTCGGGCAGGGGTCGGCTCTTCTCCACTTT
.	TRBV28	TRBJ1-2	.	CASSSIDTYGYTF	TGTGCCAGCAGTTCTATCGACACCTATGGCTACACCTTC
.	TRBV19	TRBJ1-1	.	CASKTSGIRTEAFF	TGTGCCAGCAAAACTTCAGGGATCCGGACTGAAGCTTTCTTT
.	TRBV4-1	TRBJ2-7	many	CASSRRGEELYEQYF	TGCGCCAGCAGCCGGCGAGGTGAGGAGCTCTACGAGCAGTACTTC
TRBD1	TRBV28	TRBJ1-1	.	CASSRKHQGALIKAFF	TGTGCCAGCAGCCGCAAGCATCAGGGGGCTCTGATTAAAGCTTTCTTT
.	TRBV7-9	TRBJ2-7	once	CASSFSSEAYEQYF	TGTGCCAGCAGCTTTTCCAGTGAAGCCTACGAGCAGTACTTC
.	TRBV27	TRBJ1-4	.	CASSLLRGEKLFF	TGTGCCAGCAGTTTATTGAGGGGTGAAAAACTGTTTTTT
TRBD1	TRBV4-1	TRBJ1-4	.	CASSQPGQGEGKLFF	TGCGCCAGCAGCCAACCCGGACAGGGGGAAGGAAAACTGTTTTTT
TRBD1	TRBV2	TRBJ1-4	.	CASSELQGAPEKLFF	TGTGCCAGCAGTGAACTCCAGGGGGCGCCGGAAAAACTGTTTTTT
TRBD1	TRBV28	TRBJ1-1	.	CASSSQGVGTEAFF	TGTGCCAGCAGCTCCCAGGGGGTCGGCACTGAAGCTTTCTTT
.	TRBV5-1	TRBJ1-2	once	CASSLYGGWLGYTF	TGCGCCAGCAGCTTGTACGGGGGTTGGCTTGGCTACACCTTC
.	TRBV28	TRBJ1-2	.	CASTQEAARGYTF	TGTGCCAGCACTCAAGAGGCGGCCAGGGGCTACACCTTC
.	TRBV15	TRBJ2-7	.	CATSRVDQTHEQYF	TGTGCCACCAGCAGAGTCGACCAGACCCACGAGCAGTACTTC
.	TRBV19	TRBJ2-2	many	CASSIVGIGELFF	TGTGCCAGTAGTATAGTAGGGATTGGGGAGCTGTTTTTT
.	TRBV5-1	TRBJ1-1	.	CASRFAVGIDGEAFF	TGCGCCAGCAGATTTGCGGTAGGAATTGATGGGGAAGCTTTCTTT
.	TRBV9	TRBJ1-3	once	CASSNQGVSGNTIYF	TGTGCCAGCAGCAATCAGGGTGTCTCTGGAAACACCATATATTTT
TRBD2	TRBV2	TRBJ2-3	.	CASSVLAGAADTQYF	TGTGCCAGCAGTGTACTAGCGGGAGCGGCAGATACGCAGTATTTT
TRBD2	TRBV7-2	TRBJ2-1	.	CASSPQGTSGYNEQFF	TGTGCCAGCAGCCCCCAGGGGACTAGCGGGTACAATGAGCAGTTCTTC
.	TRBV13	TRBJ1-5	.	CASSLGQPNQPQHF	TGTGCCAGCAGCTTAGGACAGCCCAATCAGCCCCAGCATTTT
.	TRBV28	TRBJ1-2	.	CATVSGQWGVDGYTF	TGTGCCACCGTGAGCGGTCAATGGGGGGTGGATGGCTACACCTTC
.	TRBV28	TRBJ1-2	.	CASRGATGWGYTF	TGTGCCAGCAGGGGGGCGACAGGCTGGGGCTACACCTTC
.	TRBV5-1	TRBJ1-1	many	CATTPGTVSSTEAFF	TGCGCCACCACACCTGGGACTGTCTCGTCCACTGAAGCTTTCTTT
.	TRBV18	TRBJ2-3	.	CASSPPGVGTSTDTQYF	TGTGCCAGCTCACCTCCGGGGGTGGGGACTAGCACAGATACGCAGTATTTT
TRBD2	TRBV28	TRBJ2-7	.	CASSGGTSPSLYEQYF	TGTGCCAGCAGTGGAGGGACTAGCCCTTCCCTCTACGAGCAGTACTTC
TRBD1	TRBV4-1	TRBJ2-5	.	CASSHPGGRETQYF	TGCGCCAGCAGCCACCCAGGGGGAAGAGAGACCCAGTACTTC
TRBD2	TRBV7-9	TRBJ2-7	.	CASSPGLAKYPYEQYF	TGTGCCAGCAGCCCCGGACTAGCGAAATACCCCTACGAGCAGTACTTC
.	TRBV7-2	TRBJ2-7	.	CASSPRGRIDEQYF	TGTGCCAGCAGCCCGAGGGGTAGGATTGACGAGCAGTACTTC
.	TRBV18	TRBJ1-1	.	CASSPTGRMNTEAFF	TGTGCCAGCTCACCAACAGGCCGGATGAACACTGAAGCTTTCTTT
TRBD1	TRBV27	TRBJ1-4	.	CASTRGRDEKLFF	TGTGCCAGTACCAGGGGGCGCGACGAAAAACTGTTTTTT
.	TRBV7-2	TRBJ2-7	.	CASSPQTDPEAPYEQYF	TGTGCCAGCAGCCCCCAGACCGATCCAGAGGCCCCTTACGAGCAGTACTTC
.	TRBV4-1	TRBJ1-3	.	CASSLPLGNTIYF	TGCGCCAGCAGCCTACCACTAGGAAACACCATATATTTT
.	TRBV27	TRBJ2-7	many	CASSSQGIPSYEQYF	TGTGCCAGCAGTTCCCAGGGTATTCCATCCTACGAGCAGTACTTC
.	TRBV5-1	TRBJ2-5	.	CASSFRSSPEQETQYF	TGCGCCAGCAGCTTTAGGTCGTCTCCGGAACAAGAGACCCAGTACTTC
.	TRBV6-4	TRBJ1-2	few	CASSDSRGVRGYTF	TGTGCCAGCAGTGACTCGCGGGGAGTTCGTGGCTACACCTTC
TRBD2	TRBV2	TRBJ2-2	.	CASSERLAGAFGELFF	TGTGCCAGCAGTGAGCGACTAGCGGGAGCTTTCGGGGAGCTGTTTTTT
TRBD1	TRBV5-1	TRBJ1-3	.	CASSLADRDGNTIYF	TGCGCCAGCAGCTTGGCGGACAGGGATGGAAACACCATATATTTT
TRBD1	TRBV11-3	TRBJ1-1	.	CASSPGQGAFGEAFF	TGTGCCAGCAGCCCCGGACAGGGGGCTTTTGGTGAAGCTTTCTTT
TRBD2	TRBV7-9	TRBJ2-3	.	CASSPQTSGLSNTQYF	TGTGCCAGCAGCCCGCAGACTAGCGGGCTTTCAAATACGCAGTATTTT
TRBD2	TRBV5-1	TRBJ2-1	.	CASSLLAGHYNEQFF	TGCGCCAGCAGCTTGCTAGCGGGTCACTACAATGAGCAGTTCTTC
.	TRBV2	TRBJ1-6	.	CASTPLSGAGSPLHF	TGTGCCAGCACCCCCTTGTCGGGGGCGGGGTCACCCCTCCACTTT
.	TRBV7-3	TRBJ2-6	many	CASSYLTGSGANVLTF	TGTGCCAGCAGCTACTTGACAGGATCCGGGGCCAACGTCCTGACTTTC
.	TRBV11-3	TRBJ2-2	.	CASSLGRDSPGTGELFF	TGTGCCAGCAGCTTAGGGAGGGACAGCCCGGGGACCGGGGAGCTGTTTTTT
.	TRBV7-2	TRBJ1-4	.	CASSLYRGIDEKLFF	TGTGCCAGCAGCTTATATCGGGGTATTGATGAAAAACTGTTTTTT
TRBD2	TRBV2	TRBJ2-1	.	CASSALAGVNEQFF	TGTGCCAGCAGTGCGCTAGCGGGAGTTAATGAGCAGTTCTTC